This TCR beta chain is from a study of graft-versus-host responses after intestinal transplantation. Study summary: Induction using anti-thymocyte globulin, followed by tacrolimus and steroids for roughly 3 years, was given to all recipients. Regarding the study as a whole: Some patients had graft-donor T cell macrochimerism, and their allografts showed high graft-versus-host to host-versus-graft clonal ratios.

The CDR3 consists of 12 residues. The junction had 1 base not matched to a gene; V was cut back by 9 bases and J by 2 bases. CDR1 is SNHLY, CDR2 FYNNEI, per germline. This clone appeared once. Its antigen is still unknown. Profiling relied on immunoSEQ multiplex PCR, and the TCRdb table lists in-frame clones only, not all of them. The table has approximately 90,000 clones, 88% seen once. Sample: unstimulated CD4+ T cells sorted from spleen or lymph node cells, taken before transplant. The chain combines TRBV2 with TRBJ1-5, with 7 bases lining up with TRBD1. The receptor was isolated from a human donor who was the organ donor for an intestinal transplant. As DNA, the CDR3 is TGTGCCAGTCAGGGGGGCAATCAGCCCCAGCATTTT. Its translation is CASQGGNQPQHF.